What follows are 24 T cell receptor beta chains derived from one specimen sequenced in a study of cytomegalovirus exposure and HLA in healthy donors. PCR involved 60 Vbeta and 13 Jbeta primers. Only in-frame clones appear in the TCRdb table, and some are missing; sequencing was by immunoSEQ multiplex PCR. The sample lists about 160,000 clones, 80% occurring once. Input material: PBMCs. These receptor sequences come from a woman aged 50 to 60 in good health and CMV-seronegative.

The CDR3 is CASSTPAGGGYNEQFF. The CDR3 nucleotides read TGTGCCAGCAGTACGCCAGCGGGAGGGGGATACAATGAGCAGTTCTTC. The chain joins TRBV28 to TRBJ2-1, with TRBD2 matching over 10 bases. The CDR3 loop spans 16 amino acids. The ends lost 5 bases at V and 4 bases at J; junction bases unmatched: 8. Per germline, CDR1 MDHEN and CDR2 SYDVKM. Combining the CDR3 with reference TRBV28 and TRBJ2-1 gives the whole variable domain DVKVTQSSRYLVKRTGEKVFLECVQDMDHENMFWYRQDPGLGLRLIYFSYDVKMKEKGDIPEGYSVSREKKERFSLILESASTNQTSMYLCASSTPAGGGYNEQFFGPGTRLTVL.

The rearrangement joins TRBV5-6 to TRBJ1-3; 7 nucleotides match TRBD1. J was trimmed by 0 bases and V by 0 bases; bases with no gene match: 0. This CDR3 has 15 amino acids. CDR1 and CDR2 (germline): SGHDT, YYEEEE. CDR3 amino acids: CASSLGDSSGNTIYF. CDR3 coding DNA: TGTGCCAGCAGCTTGGGGGACAGCTCTGGAAACACCATATATTTT.

The chain joins TRBV5-1 to TRBJ2-1, with D possibly TRBD2 on 5 matching bases. CDR1 is SGHRS and CDR2 is YFSETQ in the germline V gene. Trimming pared 0 bases from V and 3 bases from J, leaving 13 bases between. CDR3 size: 16 residues. CDR3 nucleotide sequence: TGCGCCAGCAGCTTGGGGAGCGGCCCCGGCTACAATGAGCAGTTCTTC. Translation gives CASSLGSGPGYNEQFF.

The chain carries TRBV15 and TRBJ2-7; perhaps TRBD2 as D (5 bases). Per germline, CDR1 LNHNV and CDR2 YYDKDF (reference sequence). The CDR3 runs to 15 residues. V shed 3 bases and J shed 1 base, with 13 bases lying between them. The CDR3 DNA follows: TGTGCCACCAGCAGTTCTCAACGGGGATCCTACGAGCAGTACTTC. Its protein product is CATSSSQRGSYEQYF.

This chain uses TRBV18 with TRBJ2-5; 13 bases match TRBD2. Trimming at V came to 0 bases and at J to 4 bases, leaving 8 bases not matched to a gene. Germline CDR1 is KGHSH and CDR2 is LQKENI. The CDR3 totals 18 residues. CDR3 sequence (DNA): TGTGCCAGCTCACCACCGCCGGGGACTAGCGGGGTTGGAGAGACCCAGTACTTC. Residues: CASSPPPGTSGVGETQYF. Filled out from reference TRBV18 and TRBJ2-5, the complete variable domain reads NAGVMQNPRHLVRRRGQEARLRCSPMKGHSHVYWYRQLPEEGLKFMVYLQKENIIDESGMPKERFSAEFPKEGPSILRIQQVVRGDSAAYFCASSPPPGTSGVGETQYFGPGTRLLVL.

On this clone itself: Its ends do not fully match the called genes, so a read error is possible. Written as DNA, the CDR3 is TGTGCTAGCAGCCAGGGTCGGGAGGATGAGCAGTTCTTC. Translating gives CASSQGREDEQFF. V is TRBV7-7 and J is TRBJ2-1, with TRBD2 matching 7 bases. The CDR3 consists of 13 residues. The germline gives CDR1 SSHAT, CDR2 FNYEAQ (reference sequence).

This chain connects TRBV7-9 to TRBJ2-5, with 8 positions matching TRBD2. The J call may not be correct, given that the DNA end is closer to TRBJ2-7. From germline, CDR1 is SEHNR and CDR2 FQNEAQ (reference sequence). This CDR3 spans 15 amino acids. The chain's CDR3 is CASSLNGGASYEQYF. The CDR3 region has the DNA TGTGCCAGCAGCTTAAACGGGGGGGCCTCTTACGAGCAGTACTTC.

J is TRBJ1-5 and V is TRBV5-4; D is perhaps TRBD1 (6 bases). V was shortened by 1 base and J by 13 bases, with 21 bases between the two germline ends. Germline lookup yields CDR1 SGHNT and CDR2 YYREEE (reference sequence). The CDR3 consists of 15 residues. The CDR3 protein is CASSLSPNGGQSQHF. In DNA form, the CDR3 reads TGTGCCAGCAGCTTGAGCCCGAACGGAGGACAGTCACAGCATTTT.

V and J are TRBV5-1 and TRBJ1-1; a weak D match, TRBD1 (5 bases). V was cut by 4 bases and J by 1 base, with 14 bases left in between. CDR3 length: 15 residues. Germline V CDR1 and CDR2: SGHRS, YFSETQ. CDR3 sequence (DNA): TGCGCCAGCAGCCCTCTTGGCGGGGGGAACACTGAAGCTTTCTTT. It specifies CASSPLGGGNTEAFF.

The V and J genes are TRBV15 and TRBJ2-5; 11 bases are shared with TRBD2. There are 15 residues in the CDR3. Trimming removed 4 bases from V and 5 bases from J; junction bases left unmatched: 6. Germline V gene lookup returns CDR1 LNHNV and CDR2 YYDKDF (reference sequence). CDR3 bases: TGTGCCACCAGCAAGATAGCGGGAGGGCCGGAGACCCAGTACTTC. As protein: CATSKIAGGPETQYF.

This clone was detected only once. The V call is TRBV4-2, the J call TRBJ2-2; 7 nucleotides line up with TRBD2. V was clipped by 0 bases and J by 5 bases; unmatched bases: 9. Germline loops: CDR1 LGHNA, CDR2 YNFKEQ. This CDR3 spans 17 amino acids. This chain's CDR3 is CASSQDAGRGWTGELFF. Here the CDR3 DNA reads TGTGCCAGCAGCCAAGATGCGGGGAGGGGCTGGACCGGGGAGCTGTTTTTT.

This clone has just one count. V usage is TRBV5-1 and J usage is TRBJ2-1, with 10 bases that match TRBD2. V shed 6 bases, J shed 4 bases, and the junction held 4 bases outside the gene matches. The germline V gene encodes CDR1 SGHRS and CDR2 YFSETQ. This CDR3 has 14 residues. CDR3 region: CASTISGGYNEQFF. CDR3 nucleotides: TGCGCCAGCACTATTAGCGGGGGGTACAATGAGCAGTTCTTC. The full variable domain, rest sourced from reference TRBV5-1 and TRBJ2-1, is KAGVTQTPRYLIKTRGQQVTLSCSPISGHRSVSWYQQTPGQGLQFLFEYFSETQRNKGNFPGRFSGRQFSNSRSEMNVSTLELGDSALYLCASTISGGYNEQFFGPGTRLTVL.

The V gene is TRBV6-1, the J gene TRBJ1-2, with 9 nucleotides matching TRBD1. The CDR3 runs to 15 residues. The germline gives CDR1 MNHNS, CDR2 SASEGT. V lost 6 bases to trimming and J lost 2 bases; unmatched junction nucleotides: 7. DNA for the CDR3: TGTGCCAGCAGGTTAGCTGGGACAGGGAACTATGGCTACACCTTC. It is translated as CASRLAGTGNYGYTF.

CDR3 DNA: TGTGCCTGGAGTGTATTGGGGGGACAGGGCAATCAGCCCCAGCATTTT. Translation gives CAWSVLGGQGNQPQHF. The chain couples TRBV30 to TRBJ1-5, with TRBD1 identical over 8 bases. The CDR3 length is 16 residues. Germline-derived CDR1 and CDR2 are GTSNPN and SVGIG (reference sequence). The J segment lost 2 bases and the V segment lost 0 bases, leaving 6 bases of the junction unmatched.

The J gene is TRBJ2-1, the V gene TRBV2; no clear D. CDR1 is SNHLY, CDR2 FYNNEI, per germline. This CDR3 contains 15 residues. Trimming took 7 bases from V and 0 from J, leaving 13 bases between them. The CDR3 DNA reads as TGTGCCAGCAAAGACTCGTCTAGCTCCTACAATGAGCAGTTCTTC. Its protein product is CASKDSSSSYNEQFF.

The CDR3 region is CASKSGINYGYTF. The CDR3 DNA reads TGTGCCAGTAAGTCAGGGATCAACTATGGCTACACCTTC. This chain uses TRBV19 with TRBJ1-2; perhaps TRBD1 as D (5 bases). V gave up 7 bases and J gave up 2 bases, with 11 bases separating them. The CDR3 is made up of 13 amino acids. CDR1 is LNHDA and CDR2 is SQIVND in the germline V gene (reference sequence).

The chain uses TRBV4-3 and TRBJ1-1, with a possible D match to TRBD1 (5 bases). Trimming removed 1 base from V and 0 bases from J, with 21 bases in between. The CDR3 runs to 19 residues. Germline V gives CDR1 LGHNA, CDR2 YSLEER. CDR3 loop: CASSQAAGGGQVMNTEAFF. The CDR3 bases are TGCGCCAGCAGCCAAGCCGCCGGGGGGGGTCAGGTCATGAACACTGAAGCTTTCTTT.

This clone showed up just once. The gene calls are TRBV6-4 and TRBJ1-1; D call uncertain. Germline V gene lookup returns CDR1 MRHNA and CDR2 SNTAGT. Between the trimmed V and J ends, which lost 4 bases and 7 bases, there was a span of 13 bases. The CDR3 contains 13 residues. The CDR3 is CASSVESGFEAFF. CDR3 DNA: TGTGCCAGCAGTGTGGAATCGGGATTTGAAGCTTTCTTT.

The CDR3 protein is CASSYVPSGSGYEQYF. As DNA, the CDR3 is TGTGCCAGCAGTTACGTGCCTAGCGGGAGCGGCTACGAGCAGTACTTC. The chain carries TRBV6-5 and TRBJ2-7; 10 bases match TRBD2. V shed 2 bases and J 3 bases; nucleotides not matched to a gene: 7. The CDR3 spans 16 residues. Germline V gene sequence: CDR1 MNHEY, CDR2 SVGAGI.

V gene TRBV5-6 combines with J gene TRBJ1-2, with D tentatively TRBD1 (5 bases). The CDR3 is 12 residues long. In germline, CDR1 is SGHDT, CDR2 YYEEEE. Trimming pared 5 bases from V and 7 bases from J, leaving 12 bases between. The CDR3 reads CASRLRVGGYTF. Here the CDR3 DNA reads TGTGCCAGCAGACTCAGGGTCGGTGGCTACACCTTC.

This clone was seen more than once but under ten times. The rearrangement uses TRBV11-2 and TRBJ1-1; tentatively, D is TRBD1 (5 bases). V lost 0 bases and J lost 0, with 11 bases in between. The germline CDR1 and CDR2 sequences are SGHAT and FQNNGV. This CDR3 is 16 amino acids long. CDR3 nucleotide sequence: TGTGCCAGCAGCTTAGATAACGGCAGGGTGAACACTGAAGCTTTCTTT. Its protein product is CASSLDNGRVNTEAFF. The entire variable domain, with the rest obtained from reference TRBV11-2 and TRBJ1-1, is as follows: EAGVAQSPRYKIIEKRQSVAFWCNPISGHATLYWYQQILGQGPKLLIQFQNNGVVDDSQLPKDRFSAERLKGVDSTLKIQPAKLEDSAVYLCASSLDNGRVNTEAFFGQGTRLTVV.

This chain joins TRBV29-1 and TRBJ1-1; 9 bases line up with TRBD1. The CDR3 is made up of 13 amino acids. V lost 6 bases and J lost 0; bases outside the gene matches: 2. CDR1 is SQVTM and CDR2 is ANQGSEA in the germline V gene. This chain's CDR3 is CSVGTGLNTEAFF. In nucleotides, the CDR3 is TGCAGCGTCGGGACAGGGTTGAACACTGAAGCTTTCTTT.

This clone was counted a few times. The same CDR3 can be traced to other DNA sequences in this sample. This rearrangement joins TRBV18 to TRBJ1-1; a weak D match, TRBD1 (6 bases). The germline CDR1 and CDR2 sequences are KGHSH and LQKENI. With 2 bases removed from V and 1 base from J, the gap between germline ends came to 8 bases. The CDR3 extends over 14 amino acids. Here the CDR3 DNA reads TGTGCCAGCTCACCAGACAGGAGGAACACTGAAGCTTTCTTT. Its protein is CASSPDRRNTEAFF.

J is TRBJ2-7 and V is TRBV28; 7 bases are a match to TRBD1. Germline CDR1 is MDHEN and CDR2 is SYDVKM. V lost 3 bases, J lost 4 bases, and 15 bases stayed unmatched. This CDR3 contains 17 residues. The CDR3 DNA reads TGTGCCAGCAGTTTCTTGGCAGGGACAGACGACATTTACGAGCAGTACTTC. This translates into CASSFLAGTDDIYEQYF. Full variable domain (outside the CDR3, taken from reference TRBV28 and TRBJ2-7): DVKVTQSSRYLVKRTGEKVFLECVQDMDHENMFWYRQDPGLGLRLIYFSYDVKMKEKGDIPEGYSVSREKKERFSLILESASTNQTSMYLCASSFLAGTDDIYEQYFGPGTRLTVT.